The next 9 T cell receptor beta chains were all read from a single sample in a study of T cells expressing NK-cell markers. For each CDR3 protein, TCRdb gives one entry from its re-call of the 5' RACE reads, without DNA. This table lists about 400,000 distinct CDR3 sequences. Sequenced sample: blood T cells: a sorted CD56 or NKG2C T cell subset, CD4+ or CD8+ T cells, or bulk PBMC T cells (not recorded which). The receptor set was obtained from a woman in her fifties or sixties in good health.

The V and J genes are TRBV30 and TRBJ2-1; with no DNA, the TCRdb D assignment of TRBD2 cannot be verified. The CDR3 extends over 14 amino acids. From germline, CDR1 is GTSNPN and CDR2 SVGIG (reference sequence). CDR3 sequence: CAWSPTSIHNEQFF.

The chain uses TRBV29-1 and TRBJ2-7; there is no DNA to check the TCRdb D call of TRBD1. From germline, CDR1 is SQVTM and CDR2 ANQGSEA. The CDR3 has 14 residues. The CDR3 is CSAEAPGQGYEQYF.

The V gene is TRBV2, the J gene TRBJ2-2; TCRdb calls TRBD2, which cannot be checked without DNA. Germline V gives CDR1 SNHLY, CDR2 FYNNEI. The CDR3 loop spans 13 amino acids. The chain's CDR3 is CATGLSFTGELFF. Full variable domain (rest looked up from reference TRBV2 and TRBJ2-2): EPEVTQTPSHQVTQMGQEVILRCVPISNHLYFYWYRQILGQKVEFLVSFYNNEISEKSEIFDDQFSVERPDGSNFTLKIRSTKLEDSAMYFCATGLSFTGELFFGEGSRLTVL.

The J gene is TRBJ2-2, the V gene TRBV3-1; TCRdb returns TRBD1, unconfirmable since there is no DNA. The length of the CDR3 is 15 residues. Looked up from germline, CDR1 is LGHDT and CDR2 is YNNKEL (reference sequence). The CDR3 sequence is CASSQVGAGIGELFF.

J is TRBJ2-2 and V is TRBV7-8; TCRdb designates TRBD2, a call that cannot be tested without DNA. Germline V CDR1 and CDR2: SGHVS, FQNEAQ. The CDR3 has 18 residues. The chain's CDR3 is CASSLAGGPKVNTGELFF.

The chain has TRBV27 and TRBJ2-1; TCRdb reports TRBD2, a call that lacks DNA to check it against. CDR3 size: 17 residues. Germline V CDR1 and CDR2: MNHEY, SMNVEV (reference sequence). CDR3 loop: CASSYTSGRFTYNEQFF.

Here the CDR3 reads CSVVSSRSFGYTF. V and J are TRBV29-1 and TRBJ1-2. Germline CDR1 SQVTM, CDR2 ANQGSEA. The CDR3 has 13 residues.

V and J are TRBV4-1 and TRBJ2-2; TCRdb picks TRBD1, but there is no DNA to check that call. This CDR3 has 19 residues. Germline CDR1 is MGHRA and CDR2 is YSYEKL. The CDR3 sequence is CASSQRGTLAGLNTGELFF.

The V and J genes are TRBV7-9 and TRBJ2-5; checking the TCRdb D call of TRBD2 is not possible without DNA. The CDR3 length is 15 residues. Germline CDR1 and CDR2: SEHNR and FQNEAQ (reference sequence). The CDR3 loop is CASSAGLAGAETQYF.